A single sample is the source of the 22 T cell receptor beta chains below, sequenced in a study of CXCR3-negative and CXCR3-positive naive CD8 T cells. It was by 5' RACE with UMI labels that the TRB cDNA libraries were prepared. Each CDR3 protein gets one entry in TCRdb, which reprocessed the 5' RACE reads and gives no DNA. The specimen's table records roughly 89,000 distinct CDR3 sequences. Input material: naive CXCR3- CD8+ T cells from blood. Subset defined: CD45RO-CCR7+CD27+CD95- naive CD8+ T cells lacking CXCR3 (TNR3-). The receptors were sampled from a human donor in good health. Some clones in this sample may be carry-over from other donors' samples.

The V gene is TRBV12-3 or TRBV12-4, the J gene TRBJ2-3; TCRdb picks TRBD2, but there is no DNA to check that call. This CDR3 is built from 15 residues. The CDR3 sequence is CASSAPGTSGREQYF.

This CDR3 reads CASSPPGGPYEQYF. The rearrangement joins TRBV13 to TRBJ2-7; TCRdb picks TRBD1, but there is no DNA to check that call. This CDR3 is built from 14 residues. Germline lookup yields CDR1 PRHDT and CDR2 FYEKMQ (reference sequence).

The V call is TRBV20-1, the J call TRBJ2-7; the TCRdb call, TRBD1, lacks DNA for checking. The CDR3 has 15 amino acids. Germline CDR1 reads DFQATT; CDR2 reads SNEGSKA (reference sequence). The CDR3 spells CSARSPGQMYYEQYF.

This chain links TRBV20-1 with TRBJ2-7; there is no DNA to check the TCRdb D call of TRBD1. This CDR3 contains 13 residues. Germline values: CDR1 DFQATT, CDR2 SNEGSKA (reference sequence). This CDR3 reads CSARPGTFHEQYF.

The rearrangement joins TRBV7-2 to TRBJ2-7; TCRdb calls TRBD1, which cannot be checked without DNA. CDR1 is SGHTA and CDR2 is FQGNSA in the germline V gene. This CDR3 has 16 amino acids. The CDR3 sequence: CASSSGLGQEDYEQYF.

The rearrangement joins TRBV20-1 to TRBJ2-1; there is no DNA to check the TCRdb D call of TRBD2. CDR1 is DFQATT, CDR2 SNEGSKA, per germline (reference sequence). The length of the CDR3 is 16 residues. The CDR3 spells CSARDLGSGGTNEQFF.

The chain joins TRBV6-2 or TRBV6-3 to TRBJ1-1; TCRdb names TRBD1, which stays unverified in the absence of DNA. The V gene's germline CDR1 is MNHEY and CDR2 SVGEGT. The CDR3 consists of 13 residues. CDR3 region: CASSGIRGTEAFF.

The V gene is TRBV5-6, the J gene TRBJ2-1; TCRdb names TRBD1, which stays unverified in the absence of DNA. CDR3 length equals 15 residues. Germline V gene sequence: CDR1 SGHDT, CDR2 YYEEEE. The CDR3 loop is CASSPTGVIYNEQFF.

V and J are TRBV29-1 and TRBJ1-1. Germline V gene data show CDR1 as SQVTM and CDR2 as ANQGSEA. CDR3 length: 12 amino acids. The CDR3 is CSALKMNTEAFF.

CDR3 loop: CASSQEGGVARYEQYF. The gene calls are TRBV14 and TRBJ2-7; there is no DNA to check the TCRdb D call of TRBD1. The CDR3 spans 16 residues. Germline-derived CDR1 and CDR2 are SGHDN and FVKESK. Using reference TRBV14 and TRBJ2-7 for the parts outside the CDR3, the full variable domain is EAGVTQFPSHSVIEKGQTVTLRCDPISGHDNLYWYRRVMGKEIKFLLHFVKESKQDESGMPNNRFLAERTGGTYSTLKVQPAELEDSGVYFCASSQEGGVARYEQYFGPGTRLTVT.

J is TRBJ2-7 and V is TRBV27. Germline V gives CDR1 MNHEY, CDR2 SMNVEV (reference sequence). The CDR3 spans 15 residues. CDR3 protein: CASSFESLAGYEQYF.

This rearrangement joins TRBV29-1 to TRBJ2-5; absent DNA, TCRdb's TRBD2 call cannot be checked. Per germline, CDR1 SQVTM and CDR2 ANQGSEA. CDR3 length: 15 residues. The CDR3: CSVEDLAGGPETQYF.

The rearrangement links TRBV2 to TRBJ2-7; TCRdb calls TRBD1, which cannot be checked without DNA. This CDR3 is built from 14 residues. Germline V CDR1 and CDR2: SNHLY, FYNNEI. CDR3 sequence reads: CASSVGGSYYEQYF.

J is TRBJ1-1 and V is TRBV7-3. This CDR3 comprises 13 residues. CDR1 and CDR2 (germline): SGHTA, FQGTGA. The CDR3 here is CASSFNTNTEAFF.

The rearrangement joins TRBV5-1 to TRBJ2-7; the D call from TCRdb, TRBD1, cannot be confirmed without DNA. The CDR3 extends over 15 amino acids. Germline V CDR1 and CDR2: SGHRS, YFSETQ. CDR3 in amino acids: CASSQDRLSSYEQYF.

J is TRBJ2-3 and V is TRBV4-3; TCRdb reports TRBD1, a call that lacks DNA to check it against. The CDR3 covers 17 residues. CDR1 is LGHNA, CDR2 YSLEER, per germline. CDR3 region: CASSQEIQGASTDTQYF.

V gene TRBV19 combines with J gene TRBJ1-5; without DNA, the TCRdb call of TRBD1 cannot be checked. The germline gives CDR1 LNHDA, CDR2 SQIVND (reference sequence). This CDR3 is 14 amino acids long. The CDR3 here is CASSIRDSNQPQHF.

V usage is TRBV19 and J usage is TRBJ2-3; with no DNA, the TCRdb D assignment of TRBD1 cannot be verified. CDR3 length: 13 amino acids. The germline V gene encodes CDR1 LNHDA and CDR2 SQIVND (reference sequence). The CDR3 is CASREGGPDTQYF.

V and J are TRBV20-1 and TRBJ2-7. The CDR3 is 15 residues long. Per germline, CDR1 DFQATT and CDR2 SNEGSKA (reference sequence). The CDR3: CSARDLASEPYEQYF.

The chain uses TRBV12-3 or TRBV12-4 and TRBJ2-1; the D gene TCRdb calls, TRBD2, cannot be checked with no DNA. The CDR3 has 16 amino acids. CDR3 sequence: CASSSGLAGSYNEQFF.

This chain links TRBV19 with TRBJ1-1; TCRdb's D gene call, TRBD1, goes unchecked for lack of DNA. The germline V gene has CDR1 LNHDA and CDR2 SQIVND (reference sequence). CDR3 size: 14 residues. The CDR3: CASRSRQLNTEAFF.

The chain has TRBV29-1 and TRBJ2-1; absent DNA, TCRdb's TRBD1 call cannot be checked. CDR1 and CDR2 from the germline V gene are SQVTM and ANQGSEA. The CDR3 is made up of 14 amino acids. This CDR3 reads CSVEDHQDTNEQFF.